A single sample gave rise to the 17 T cell receptor beta chains below, sequenced in a study of neurological immune-mediated disorders. TCRdb re-called the 5' RACE reads through MiXCR, storing one row per CDR3 protein. In the table there are more than 45,000 distinct CDR3 sequences, approximately 10% of which are singletons. Source material: PBMCs. These receptors were obtained from a woman aged 40 to 50 with HTLV-1-associated myelopathy (HAM/TSP).

The sample holds many counts of this clonotype. For the CDR3, the DNA is TGTGCCAGCAGTTTCACGACAGGGGGAGGTTATCAGCCCCAGCATTTT. Translating gives CASSFTTGGGYQPQHF. The rearrangement uses TRBV12-3 or TRBV12-4 and TRBJ1-5, with 9 bases aligning to TRBD1. V was pared by 3 bases and J by 5 bases, with 8 bases of the junction left unmatched. The CDR3 is made up of 16 amino acids.

This clonotype was seen many times. This rearrangement joins TRBV5-1 to TRBJ2-7; D may be TRBD1 (6 bases). In germline, CDR1 is SGHRS, CDR2 YFSETQ. V was cut by 3 bases and J by 1 base, with 14 bases left in between. This CDR3 region has 15 residues. The CDR3 sequence is CASSSRNGQSYEQYF. CDR3 coding DNA: TGCGCCAGCAGCTCAAGAAACGGACAGTCCTACGAGCAGTACTTC.

This clonotype appeared many times. This sequence joins TRBV10-1 and TRBJ2-1; 11 bases agree with TRBD2. The trim removed 2 bases at V and 7 bases at J, leaving 7 bases unmatched. This CDR3 is 16 amino acids long. Germline CDR1 and CDR2: WNHNN and SYGVQD (reference sequence). In nucleotides, the CDR3 is TGCGCCAGCAGTGAGAAGTTAGCGGGGGGGCCGAATGAGCAGTTCTTC. Residues: CASSEKLAGGPNEQFF.

This clonotype was counted ten times or more. The chain joins TRBV12-3 or TRBV12-4 to TRBJ2-2; D gene ambiguous. The CDR3 totals 13 residues. Trimming removed 1 base at V and 8 bases at J, with 8 bases between. The CDR3 bases are TGTGCCAGCAGTTTAGTATCAGTGGGGGAGCTGTTTTTT. Its translation is CASSLVSVGELFF.

This clonotype appeared many times. The chain is built from TRBV9 and TRBJ2-7; 12 positions match TRBD2. V lost 4 bases, J lost 4 bases, and 6 bases stayed unmatched. The CDR3 has 15 amino acids. CDR1 SGDLS and CDR2 YYNGEE come from the germline V gene. CDR3 region: CASSPRLAGVYEQYF. The CDR3 DNA follows: TGTGCCAGCAGCCCCCGACTAGCGGGGGTGTACGAGCAGTACTTC. Looking up the rest from reference TRBV9 and TRBJ2-7 gives the full variable domain: DSGVTQTPKHLITATGQRVTLRCSPRSGDLSVYWYQQSLDQGLQFLIQYYNGEERAKGNILERFSAQQFPDLHSELNLSSLELGDSALYFCASSPRLAGVYEQYFGPGTRLTVT.

This clonotype showed up many times. This chain uses TRBV12-3 or TRBV12-4 with TRBJ2-5; 11 bases fit TRBD2. V was pared by 4 bases and J by 4 bases, with 5 bases of the junction left unmatched. CDR3 length: 15 residues. The CDR3 DNA is TGTGCCAGCAGTTCCGCTAGCGGGGGGCGAGAGACCCAGTACTTC. Translating gives CASSSASGGRETQYF.

This clonotype was recorded many times. The gene calls are TRBV20-1 and TRBJ2-5; the match to TRBD2 covers 10 bases. CDR1 is DFQATT and CDR2 is SNEGSKA in the germline V gene (reference sequence). The ends lost 3 bases at V and 1 base at J; junction bases unmatched: 8. This CDR3 is 16 amino acids long. The DNA for the CDR3 is TGCAGTGCTAGTAGTACTAGCGGGGTCTTCCAAGAGACCCAGTACTTC. Its protein product is CSASSTSGVFQETQYF.

This chain connects TRBV11-3 to TRBJ1-3; the D is unclear. The CDR3 length is 12 residues. Per the germline V gene, CDR1 is SGHNT and CDR2 is YENEEA. With 8 bases removed from V and 2 bases from J, the gap between germline ends came to 7 bases. The CDR3 nucleotides read TGTGCCAGCCATAGACCTGGAAACACCATATATTTT. Amino acid sequence: CASHRPGNTIYF.

The sample holds many counts of this clonotype. The chain employs TRBV6-5 and TRBJ1-6; 9 nucleotides match TRBD1. V lost 6 bases and J lost 12; bases outside the gene matches: 9. Germline V gene data show CDR1 as MNHEY and CDR2 as SVGAGI. The CDR3 consists of 14 residues. The CDR3 nucleotides read TGTGCCAGCAGCATGGGACAGGGTGTTGTACCCCTCCACTTT. It specifies CASSMGQGVVPLHF.

This clonotype has a count of ten or more. The chain carries TRBV4-1 and TRBJ1-4; 10 bases match TRBD1. Looked up from germline, CDR1 is MGHRA and CDR2 is YSYEKL. After removal of 6 bases from V and 3 bases from J, the junction contained 7 bases not matched to a gene. The length of the CDR3 is 16 residues. The CDR3 nucleotides read TGCGCCAGCAGGTGGGGACAGGGGATTGCTAATGAAAAACTGTTTTTT. Its translation: CASRWGQGIANEKLFF.

This clonotype was seen ten or more times. The chain recombines TRBV9 with TRBJ1-1, with TRBD1 as a possible D gene (6 bases). Deletions cut 3 bases from V and 3 bases from J, with 12 bases between. This CDR3 is 14 amino acids long. Germline V gene data show CDR1 as SGDLS and CDR2 as YYNGEE. CDR3 in DNA: TGTGCCAGCAGCGCCGACACAGGGTACACTGAAGCTTTCTTT. Amino acids: CASSADTGYTEAFF. The full variable domain, completed using reference TRBV9 and TRBJ1-1, is DSGVTQTPKHLITATGQRVTLRCSPRSGDLSVYWYQQSLDQGLQFLIQYYNGEERAKGNILERFSAQQFPDLHSELNLSSLELGDSALYFCASSADTGYTEAFFGQGTRLTVV.

This clonotype was observed many times. The chain links TRBV7-2 to TRBJ2-3; 8 bases match TRBD2. CDR3 length: 17 residues. Germline-derived CDR1 and CDR2 are SGHTA and FQGNSA. Losses at the gene ends were 7 bases for V and 10 bases for J; bases not matched to a gene: 22. In DNA form, the CDR3 reads TGTGCCAGCACCCAGGGGAGCGGGGGCGGGCATAGGGTTGCGCAGTATTTT. As protein: CASTQGSGGGHRVAQYF.

The table lists this clonotype with many counts. The V call is TRBV20-1, the J call TRBJ2-3, with D perhaps given as TRBD1 or TRBD2 (6 bases each). Between the trimmed V and J ends, which lost 0 bases and 7 bases, there was a span of 17 bases. This CDR3 has 15 amino acids. Germline CDR1 and CDR2: DFQATT and SNEGSKA (reference sequence). CDR3 sequence (DNA): TGCAGTGCTAGAGATCCCCGGGGGCCCCTGAATACGCAGTATTTT. Translated, it gives CSARDPRGPLNTQYF.

In this sample, this clonotype turned up many times. This chain joins TRBV12-5 and TRBJ1-5; D might be TRBD1 (5 bases). Looked up from germline, CDR1 is LGHNT and CDR2 is FRNRAP. The germline V and J ends were trimmed by 0 bases and 4 bases, with 13 bases remaining between them. The CDR3 extends over 16 amino acids. CDR3 residues: CASGLVSGRWNQPQHF. The CDR3 DNA is TGTGCTAGTGGTTTGGTCTCGGGACGTTGGAATCAGCCCCAGCATTTT.

A few counts support this clonotype. This chain links TRBV7-2 with TRBJ2-3, with 10 bases matching TRBD2. Per the germline V gene, CDR1 is SGHTA and CDR2 is FQGNSA. The CDR3 is made up of 16 amino acids. V gave up 5 bases and J gave up 3 bases; unmatched junction bases: 8. DNA for the CDR3: TGTGCCAGCAGCCCCCGGGTAGCGGGGGGAACAGATACGCAGTATTTT. Encoded protein: CASSPRVAGGTDTQYF.

This clonotype was counted only a few times. V is TRBV5-1 and J is TRBJ2-2; 7 positions agree with TRBD2. This CDR3 comprises 15 residues. After removal of 0 bases from V and 3 bases from J, the junction contained 2 bases not matched to a gene. In germline, CDR1 is SGHRS, CDR2 YFSETQ. The DNA for the CDR3 is TGCGCCAGCAGCTTGGTCGGGGGGTACACCGGGGAGCTGTTTTTT. Its protein is CASSLVGGYTGELFF.

In this sample, this clonotype turned up many times. The chain uses TRBV20-1 and TRBJ2-1; no firm D call. Germline V CDR1 and CDR2: DFQATT, SNEGSKA (reference sequence). The CDR3 totals 12 residues. The ends were cut back, 6 bases at V and 9 bases at J, with 15 bases in the middle. The chain's CDR3 is CSALQPSGEQFF. As DNA, the CDR3 is TGCAGTGCCCTACAGCCCTCGGGTGAGCAGTTCTTC.